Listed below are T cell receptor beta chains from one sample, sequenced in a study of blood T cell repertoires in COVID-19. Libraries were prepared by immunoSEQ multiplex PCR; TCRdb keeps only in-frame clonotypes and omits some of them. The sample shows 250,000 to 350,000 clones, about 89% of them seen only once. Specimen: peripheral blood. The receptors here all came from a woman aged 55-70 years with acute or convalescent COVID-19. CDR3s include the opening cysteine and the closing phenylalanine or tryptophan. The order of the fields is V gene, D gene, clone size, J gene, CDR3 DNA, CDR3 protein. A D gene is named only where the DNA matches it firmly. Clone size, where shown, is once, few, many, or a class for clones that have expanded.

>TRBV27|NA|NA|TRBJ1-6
TGTGCCAGCAGTCCGCTGACGGGTAGCTCCTATAATTCACCCCTCCACTTT
CASSPLTGSSYNSPLHF
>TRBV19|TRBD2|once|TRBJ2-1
TGTGCCAGTAGTATAGGACGCGGTTTTGGTCTCCGTCCTAGCGGGAGAACGTACAATGAGCAGTTCTTC
CASSIGRGFGLRPSGRTYNEQFF
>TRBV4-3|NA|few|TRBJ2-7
TGCGCCAGCAGCCAAGATTCGGGATTGGCCTACGAGCAGTACTTC
CASSQDSGLAYEQYF
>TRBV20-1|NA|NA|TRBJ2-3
TGCAGTGCCGGGCGGGCAGATACGCAGTATTTT
CSAGRADTQYF
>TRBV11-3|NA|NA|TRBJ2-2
TGTGCCAGCAGCTTACCGAGGGGATGGGAGGCCGGGGAGCTGTTTTTT
CASSLPRGWEAGELFF
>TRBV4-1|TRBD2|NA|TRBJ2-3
TGCGCCAGCAGCCAAATCCGACGGGACTATCCTATGCAGTATTTT
CASSQIRRDYPMQYF
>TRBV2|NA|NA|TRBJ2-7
TGTGCCAGCAAGGGGAAGGCCTACGAGCAGTACTTC
CASKGKAYEQYF
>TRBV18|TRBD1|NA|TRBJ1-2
TGTGCCAGCTCACGGGAGACAGGGGACTATGGCTACACCTTC
CASSRETGDYGYTF
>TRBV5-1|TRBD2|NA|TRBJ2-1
TGCGCCAGCAGCGCGACCGGGACTAGCGGATACAATGAGCAGTTCTTC
CASSATGTSGYNEQFF
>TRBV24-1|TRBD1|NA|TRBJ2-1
TGTGCCACCAGTGACCTGGGACAGGGCGGCGATGAGCAGTTCTTC
CATSDLGQGGDEQFF
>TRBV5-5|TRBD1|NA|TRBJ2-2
TGTGCCAGCAGCCCCCCCGGGACAGACATTACCGGGGAGCTGTTTTTT
CASSPPGTDITGELFF
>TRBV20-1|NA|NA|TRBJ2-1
TGCAGTGCCAGGGTGTGGGATGAGCAGTTCTTC
CSARVWDEQFF
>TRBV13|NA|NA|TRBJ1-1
TGTGCCAGCAGCTCCGGACGGGCGCGGGGGAGCACTGAAGCTTTCTTT
CASSSGRARGSTEAFF
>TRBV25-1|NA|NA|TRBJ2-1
TGTGCCAGCAGTGATCCCAGGGGAAATGAGCAGTTCTTC
CASSDPRGNEQFF
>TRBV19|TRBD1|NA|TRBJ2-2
TGTGCCAGTAGCGACAGGGGCGACACCGGGGAGCTGTTTTTT
CASSDRGDTGELFF
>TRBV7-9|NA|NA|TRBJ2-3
TGTGCCAGCAGCTTAGCGGCCGGGACGGTCCGGCGGAGGGCGCAGTATTTT
CASSLAAGTVRRRAQYF
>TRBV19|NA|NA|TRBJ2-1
TGTGCCAGTAGTCCCCCCCTCCAGGGCGCGACAGCAAATGAGCAGTTCTTC
CASSPPLQGATANEQFF
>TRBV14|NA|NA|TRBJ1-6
TGTGCCAGCAGCCGGACAGAAAATTCACCCCTCCACTTT
CASSRTENSPLHF
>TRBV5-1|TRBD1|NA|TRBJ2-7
TGCGCCAGCAGCTTAGAGCAGGGACAGGGAAAATACGAGCAGTACTTC
CASSLEQGQGKYEQYF
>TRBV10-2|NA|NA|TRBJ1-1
TGCGCCAGCAGTGATTATGGACAGTTGAACACTGAAGCTTTCTTT
CASSDYGQLNTEAFF
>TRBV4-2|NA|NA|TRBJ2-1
TGTGCCAGCAGCCAAGAGGTTAGACTAGACTCCTACAATGAGCAGTTCTTC
CASSQEVRLDSYNEQFF
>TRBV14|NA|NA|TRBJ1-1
TGTGCCAGCAGCCAGGGGGGACTCTTGAACACTGAAGCTTTCTTT
CASSQGGLLNTEAFF
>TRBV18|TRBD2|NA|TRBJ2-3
TGTGCCAGCTCACAACTAGCGGGTGGCACAGATACGCAGTATTTT
CASSQLAGGTDTQYF
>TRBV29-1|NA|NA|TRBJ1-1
TGCAGCGCCTGGGGTGGCAGGGGCACTGAAGCTTTCTTT
CSAWGGRGTEAFF
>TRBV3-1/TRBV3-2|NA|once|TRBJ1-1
TGTGCCAGCAGCCAAGATCTGACCGGGGGGCGTATCACTGAAGCTTTCTTT
CASSQDLTGGRITEAFF
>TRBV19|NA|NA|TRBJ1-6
TGTGCCAGTACTCCAAGGGGAACAGGAAATAATTCACCCCTCCACTTT
CASTPRGTGNNSPLHF
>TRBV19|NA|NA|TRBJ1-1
TGTGCCAGTAGTGTCGGAGGGGACACTGAAGCTTTCTTT
CASSVGGDTEAFF
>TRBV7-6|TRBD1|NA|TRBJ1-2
TGTGCCAGCAGCTTAGCGGGGACAGGGGGCGCTGGGGGCTACACCTTC
CASSLAGTGGAGGYTF
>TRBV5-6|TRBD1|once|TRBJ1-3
TGTGCCAGCAGACCGGACAGGGTAACCTCTGGAAACACCATATATTTT
CASRPDRVTSGNTIYF
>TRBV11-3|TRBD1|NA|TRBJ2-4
TGTGCCAGCAGCTTAGGAGGGGGCCAAAACATTCAGTACTTC
CASSLGGGQNIQYF
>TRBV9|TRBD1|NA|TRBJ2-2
TGTGCCAGCAGCGTAGGACAGGGTTCCGGGGAGCTGTTTTTT
CASSVGQGSGELFF
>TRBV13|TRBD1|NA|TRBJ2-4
TGTGCCAGCAGATCTATGGGACAGAAAAACATTCAGTACTTC
CASRSMGQKNIQYF
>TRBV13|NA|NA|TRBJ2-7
TGTGCCAGCAGCCCACAGGGTTCGTACGAGCAGTACTTC
CASSPQGSYEQYF
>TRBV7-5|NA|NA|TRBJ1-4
TGTGTCAGAAGCTTAAGCTGGGGGGGTGAAAAACTGTTTTTT
CVRSLSWGGEKLFF
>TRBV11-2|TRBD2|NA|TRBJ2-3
TGTGCCAGCAGCCCGGGGACTAGCGGGGGGCGCACAGATACGCAGTATTTT
CASSPGTSGGRTDTQYF
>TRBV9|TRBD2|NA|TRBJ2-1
TGTGCCAGCAGCGTAGATCCCCCAGCGGGGGTAGCGAATGAGCAGTTCTTC
CASSVDPPAGVANEQFF
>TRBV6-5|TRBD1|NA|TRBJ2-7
TGTGCCAGCGGAAACCCGGGACAGGGGGCCTACGAGCAGTACTTC
CASGNPGQGAYEQYF
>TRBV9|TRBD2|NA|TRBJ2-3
TGTGCCAGCAGCGTAGGGGTAGCGGGGGGGATCACAGATACGCAGTATTTT
CASSVGVAGGITDTQYF
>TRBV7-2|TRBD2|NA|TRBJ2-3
TGTGCCAGCAGCTTACCTAGCGGGCTCGTGGATACGCAGTATTTT
CASSLPSGLVDTQYF
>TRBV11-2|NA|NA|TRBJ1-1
TGTGCCAGCAGCTTCGACATAGGCGTGTGGGAAGCTTTCTTT
CASSFDIGVWEAFF
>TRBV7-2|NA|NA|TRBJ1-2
TGTGCCAGCAGCCCAGACAGTAACTATGGCTACACCTTC
CASSPDSNYGYTF
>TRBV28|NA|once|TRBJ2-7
TGTGCCAGCAGTTTGGTGACTTACGAGCAGGGCGAGCAGTACTTC
CASSLVTYEQGEQYF
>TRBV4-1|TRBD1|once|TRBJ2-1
TGCGCCAGCAGCTCCGGGACAGGGACTTACAATGAGCAGTTCTTC
CASSSGTGTYNEQFF
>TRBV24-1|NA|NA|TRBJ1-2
TGTGCCACCAGTGATAAGGCAGGGGATTATGGCTACACCTTC
CATSDKAGDYGYTF
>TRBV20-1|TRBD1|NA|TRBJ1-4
TGCAGTGCTAGTGTGGACAGGGGCAGTATTCGGGGTGAAAAACTGTTTTTT
CSASVDRGSIRGEKLFF
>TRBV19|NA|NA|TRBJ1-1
TGTGCCAGTACCTTCGAGGGCACTGAAGCTTTCTTT
CASTFEGTEAFF
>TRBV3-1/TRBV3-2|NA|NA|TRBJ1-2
TGTGCCAGCAGCTATCCTCTGACAGGCGTCAGCTATGGCTACACCTTC
CASSYPLTGVSYGYTF
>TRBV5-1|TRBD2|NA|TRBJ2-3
TGCGCCAGCAGCTTGGAGGCTAGCGGGGCAACAGATACGCAGTATTTT
CASSLEASGATDTQYF
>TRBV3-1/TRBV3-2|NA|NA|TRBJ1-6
TGTGCCAGCAGCCGACAGAATTATAATTCACCCCTCCACTTT
CASSRQNYNSPLHF
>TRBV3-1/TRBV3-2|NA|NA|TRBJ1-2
TGTGCCAGCAGCCAGGGCAGTGGTAACTATGGCTACACCTTC
CASSQGSGNYGYTF
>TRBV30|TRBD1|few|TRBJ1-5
TGTGCCGGGGGACAGGGCAATCAGCCCCAGCATTTT
CAGGQGNQPQHF
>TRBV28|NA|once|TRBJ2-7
TGTGCCAGCAGGAGGCGGCCCATGTCCTACGAGCAGTACTTC
CASRRRPMSYEQYF
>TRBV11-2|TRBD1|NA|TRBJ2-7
TGTGCCAGCAGTACTGGGACAGGCGGCCTTACCCTTACCTACGAGCAGTACTTC
CASSTGTGGLTLTYEQYF
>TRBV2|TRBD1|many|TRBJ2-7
TGTGCCAGCAGTTGGACAGGAGCCTACGAGCAGTACTTC
CASSWTGAYEQYF
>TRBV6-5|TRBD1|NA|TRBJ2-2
TGTGCCAGCACGAGGACAGGGATCGGGGAGCTGTTTTTT
CASTRTGIGELFF